This TCR beta chain was found in a study of cytomegalovirus exposure and HLA in healthy donors. As for the study in general: Samples from HLA-typed donors yielded approximately 88 million unique TCRs in an early data release.

A multiplex PCR was run with 60 Vbeta primers and 13 Jbeta primers. Sequencing was performed with immunoSEQ multiplex PCR; in TCRdb, only in-frame clones are kept and a portion is missing. The repertoire holds about 120,000 clones, with around 86% as singletons. Sequencing input: PBMCs. The sequence came from a woman aged 40 to 50 in good health and CMV-seronegative.

The chain's CDR3 is CASSGSGRAGEQYF. CDR3 nucleotide sequence: TGTGCCAGCAGTGGAAGCGGGAGGGCCGGGGAGCAGTACTTC. This chain connects TRBV25-1 to TRBJ2-7; 10 nucleotides line up with TRBD2. The V segment lost 4 bases and the J segment 7 bases; nucleotides outside the gene matches: 7. This CDR3 has 14 residues. Germline lookup yields CDR1 MGHDK and CDR2 SYGVNS.